This T cell receptor beta chain was retrieved from a study of blood T cell repertoires in COVID-19. Only in-frame clones appear in the TCRdb table, and some are missing; sequencing was by immunoSEQ multiplex PCR. The sample holds approximately 110,000 clones, approximately 81% seen once. Germline CDR1 is MDHEN and CDR2 is SYDVKM. The V end lost 5 bases, the J end lost 2 bases, and 10 bases lay between the germline ends. The length of the CDR3 is 14 residues. The receptor was isolated from an elderly man with acute or convalescent COVID-19. The material sequenced was peripheral blood. The chain is built from TRBV28 and TRBJ1-5; D possibly corresponds to TRBD1 (5 bases). The CDR3 region is CASSRVRGNQPQHF. The DNA for the CDR3 is TGTGCCAGCAGTCGAGTCAGGGGCAATCAGCCCCAGCATTTT.